The sequence of this T cell receptor beta chain was determined in a study of beta chain features in type 1 diabetes. cDNA synthesis used the whole RNA isolate, giving expressed TCRB sequences. Profiled with immunoSEQ multiplex PCR; TCRdb holds only in-frame clones, not every one. The table shows about 130,000 clones, with 9.2% occurring only once. V was trimmed by 1 base and J by 7 bases, leaving 21 bases between them. The CDR3 totals 16 residues. Sequenced: central memory CD4+ T cells from blood. This rearrangement joins TRBV5-3 to TRBJ2-7, with D possibly matching TRBD1 (6 bases). TRBV5-3 is classed as an ORF, of uncertain function. The source of this sequence is a man younger than 35 in good health. This CDR3 reads CARSLCADSLVREQYF. The CDR3 nucleotides read TGTGCCAGAAGCTTGTGTGCGGACAGCCTTGTTCGGGAGCAGTACTTC.